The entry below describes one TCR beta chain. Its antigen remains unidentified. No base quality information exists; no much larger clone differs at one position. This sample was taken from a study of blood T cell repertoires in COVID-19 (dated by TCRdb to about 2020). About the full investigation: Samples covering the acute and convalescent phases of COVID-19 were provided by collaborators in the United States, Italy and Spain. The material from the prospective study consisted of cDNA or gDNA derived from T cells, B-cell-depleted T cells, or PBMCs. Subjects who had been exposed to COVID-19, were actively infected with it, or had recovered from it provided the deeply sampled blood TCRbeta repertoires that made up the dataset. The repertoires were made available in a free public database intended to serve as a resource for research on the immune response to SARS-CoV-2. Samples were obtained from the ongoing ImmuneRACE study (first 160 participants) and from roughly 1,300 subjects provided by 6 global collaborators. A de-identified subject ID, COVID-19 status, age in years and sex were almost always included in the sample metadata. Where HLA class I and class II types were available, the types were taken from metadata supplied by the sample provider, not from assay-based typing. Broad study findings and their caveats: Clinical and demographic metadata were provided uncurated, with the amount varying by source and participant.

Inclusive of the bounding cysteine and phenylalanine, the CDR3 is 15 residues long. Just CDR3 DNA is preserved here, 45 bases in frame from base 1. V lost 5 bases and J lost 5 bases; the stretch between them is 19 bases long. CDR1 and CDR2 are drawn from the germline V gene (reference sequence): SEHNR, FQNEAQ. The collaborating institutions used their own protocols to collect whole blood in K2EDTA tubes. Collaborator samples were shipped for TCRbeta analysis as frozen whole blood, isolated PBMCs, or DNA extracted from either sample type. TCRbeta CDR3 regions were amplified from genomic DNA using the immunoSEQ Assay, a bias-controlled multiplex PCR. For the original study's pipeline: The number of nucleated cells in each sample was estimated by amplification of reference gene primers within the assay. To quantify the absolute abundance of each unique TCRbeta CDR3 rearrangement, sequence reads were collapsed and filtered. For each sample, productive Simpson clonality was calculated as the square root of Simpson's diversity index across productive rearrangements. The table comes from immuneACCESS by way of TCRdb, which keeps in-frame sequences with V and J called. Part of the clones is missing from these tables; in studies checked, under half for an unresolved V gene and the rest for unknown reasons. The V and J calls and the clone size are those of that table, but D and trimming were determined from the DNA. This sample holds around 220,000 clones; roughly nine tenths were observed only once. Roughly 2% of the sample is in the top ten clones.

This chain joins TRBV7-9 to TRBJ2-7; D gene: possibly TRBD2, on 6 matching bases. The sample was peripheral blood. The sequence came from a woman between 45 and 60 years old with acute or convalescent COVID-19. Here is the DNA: TGTGCCAGCAGCCGTCCCTTGCCGGGCGGGAACGAGCAGTACTTC. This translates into CASSRPLPGGNEQYF. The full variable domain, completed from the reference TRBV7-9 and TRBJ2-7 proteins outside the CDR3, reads DTGVSQNPRHKITKRGQNVTFRCDPISEHNRLYWYRQTLGQGPEFLTYFQNEAQLEKSRLLSDRFSAERPKGSFSTLEIQRTEQGDSAMYLCASSRPLPGGNEQYFGPGTRLTVT.